Detailed here is one T cell receptor beta chain. The target of this receptor is not known. No per-base quality is available; no much larger clone lies one base away. CDR1 and CDR2 were assigned from the germline V gene as ENHRY and SYGVKD. Cut back by 10 bases and 5 bases, the V and J ends lie 14 bases apart. Including the terminal cysteine and phenylalanine, the CDR3 comprises 12 residues. Only the CDR3 part of the read is kept: 36 bases, read in frame from the first base. To be included, a participant needed at least one PBMC sample from before ART initiation plus at least two post-ART samples. All participants with HIV were treated in the United States of America. Before DNA extraction, cryopreserved samples of roughly 1-10 million PBMC were thawed and washed. At the time of the earliest PBMC sample for each participant with HIV, ages ranged from roughly 23 to 55 years. PBMC samples from each participant spanned 1-4 timepoints before ART initiation and 2-8 timepoints after ART initiation, with a median of 7 samples. For every participant, serial HIV viral load, CD4+ T-cell count, ART history and demographic data were obtained. Using a Qiagen kit on a QIAcube, genomic DNA was extracted from unsorted PBMC, with samples processed in batches of 12.

The immunoSEQ hsTCRB v3.0 assay was used at survey level resolution to sequence the TRB variable region. TRB sequencing targeted a depth of about 35,000-55,000 T-cell genomes per sample. Pooled TRB libraries were sequenced on an Illumina MiSeq with a v3 150-cycle kit. The paper's data handling went like this. Analysis of repertoires was carried out in R inside a reproducible Nextflow workflow spanning QC, data transformation and analysis. Custom analyses were implemented in LymphoSeq2, an R package for AIRR-Seq data exploration. A handful of samples yielding fewer than 5000 total TRB sequences were excluded, leaving roughly 200 analyzed HIV repertoires. Among the roughly 190 retained HIV repertoires, 59 were collected before ART initiation and some 130 after ART initiation. Repertoires were downsampled to 5000 TRB nucleotide sequences, and summary statistics were averaged over 100 downsampling iterations. The analysis kept only TRB sequences whose CDR3 regions were at least seven amino acids long. Diversity was assessed using a clonality score derived from Shannon entropy and using the Gini coefficient. In the repertoire networks, any two of the top 5000 CDR3 amino acid sequences were linked whenever the two sequences differed by an edit distance of one. For TRB CDR3 amino acid sequences, antigen specificity groups and MHC restriction were predicted with GLIPH2. To flag known CMV, EBV, HIV or tissue antigen associations, CDR3 amino acid sequences were matched against VDJdb and McPAS-TCR. Pre-ART, post-ART and control groups were compared with Wilcoxon signed-rank tests and Holm-Bonferroni correction. TCRdb took over this immuneACCESS table, retaining in-frame rearrangements with V and J assigned. Such tables are incomplete; in checked studies, under half of the missing clones stem from an unresolved V gene, and the remainder is unexplained. The V and J calls and clone size are taken from that table; D and trimming were inferred from the DNA. This sample gives about 11,000 clones in total; roughly 80% of them show up just once. Clones ranked in the top ten supply around 20% of the sample.

This entry belongs to a study of long-term antiretroviral therapy in people with HIV (dated by TCRdb to between 2021 and 2024). Study-level background: Collection of the earliest samples took place about a decade ahead of the 2015 WHO recommendation for immediate ART, at a time when ART was typically delayed until CD4 counts fell. This retrospective serial study examined whether starting ART and sustained HIV suppression were associated with changes in the composition and diversity of the TRB repertoire in peripheral blood. The cohort contributed about 180 cryopreserved PBMC samples from 25 to 35 adults with confirmed HIV infection, collected serially over a mean of roughly 6 years (range 1-12). Among the approximately 30 participants with HIV, fewer than twelve were female. No cross-contamination during QIAcube processing was seen in test extractions of a monoclonal T-cell line run alongside around 30 polyclonal samples. The full study reports these points: Expanded TRB clones identified before ART initiation dominated the repertoire at all time points, although this dominance fluctuated and declined in many PLHIV after ART. A significant increase in TRB diversity was found to be associated with ART initiation, although TRB diversity was observed to remain significantly below that of transplant donor controls even after long-term ART. Inferences about post-ART repertoire changes were limited because no data were available on ART adherence, viral resistance or therapy changes. Narrower CDR3 length ranges were observed in HIV repertoires than in controls, and an antigen-experienced repertoire with only a slight naive shift after ART was suggested by the network structure. Because cell numbers in pre-ART samples were limited, unsorted PBMC were profiled instead of sorted CD4+ and CD8+ T cells. The samples span the years 2004 to 2017, and the ART regimens used may be less effective than current regimens. Since PBMC availability was limited, sequencing covered only the TCR beta chain, with no alpha chain pairing.

This clonotype originated in a man in his fifties or sixties with HIV. Recombination connected TRBV10-3 to TRBJ1-1; TRBD1 is possibly the D segment (5 matching bases). The input for sequencing was unsorted PBMCs, taken 7 to 7.5 years after starting antiretroviral therapy. The CDR3 region: CATGPGVTEAFF. The base sequence is TGTGCCACAGGGCCTGGGGTAACTGAAGCTTTCTTT.